This entry features one TCR beta chain sequence. This specimen belongs to a study of early T cells in non-severe SARS-CoV-2 infection. A single record per CDR3 protein comes from TCRdb applying MiXCR to the 5' RACE reads. The sample consists of approximately 69,000 distinct CDR3 sequences, about an eighth of them appearing once. The CDR3 totals 10 residues. Trimming took 8 bases from V and 5 from J, leaving 6 bases between them. From germline, CDR1 is MGHRA and CDR2 YSYEKL. The sample in question was whole blood, obtained at baseline. The rearrangement links TRBV4-1 to TRBJ2-5; D is possibly TRBD2 (6 bases). The origin of this receptor is an adult who was a healthcare worker with PCR-confirmed SARS-CoV-2 infection or an uninfected control (not recorded which). CDR3 in DNA: TGCGCCAGCGGAGGGGAGACCCAGTACTTC. Translated: CASGGETQYF.